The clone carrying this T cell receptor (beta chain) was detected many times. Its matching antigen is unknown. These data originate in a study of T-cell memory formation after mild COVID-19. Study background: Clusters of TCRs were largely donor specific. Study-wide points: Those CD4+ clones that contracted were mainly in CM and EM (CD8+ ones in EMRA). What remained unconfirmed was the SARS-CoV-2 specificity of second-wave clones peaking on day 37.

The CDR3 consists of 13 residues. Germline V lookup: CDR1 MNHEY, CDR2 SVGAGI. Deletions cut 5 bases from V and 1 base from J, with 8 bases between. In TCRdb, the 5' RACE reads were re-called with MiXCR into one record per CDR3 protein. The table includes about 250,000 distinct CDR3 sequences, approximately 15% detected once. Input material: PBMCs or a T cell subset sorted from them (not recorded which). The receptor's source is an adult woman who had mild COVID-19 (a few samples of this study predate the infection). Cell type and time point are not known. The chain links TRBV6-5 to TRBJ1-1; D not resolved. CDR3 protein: CASSTQANTEAFF. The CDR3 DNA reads TGTGCCAGCAGTACTCAGGCGAACACTGAAGCTTTCTTT.